This T cell receptor (beta chain) was observed in a study of post-analysis software for immune sequencing data. On the study more broadly: Recorded subtypes: relapsing-remitting, secondary progressive, progressive-relapsing; some patients unannotated. Study conclusions and caveats: A handful of TRBV segments occurring more often in patients than controls included TRBV5-6, TRBV5-1 and TRBV20-1.

This clonotype was observed a handful of times. Its specificity is not known. CDR3 length: 15 amino acids. V lost 6 bases, J lost 5 bases, and 19 bases lay in between. CDR1 and CDR2 from the germline V gene are SEHNR and FQNEAQ (reference sequence). The TCR beta cDNA libraries carried unique molecular identifiers. MiXCR was run by TCRdb on the PCR reads, yielding one entry per CDR3 protein. The data hold over 150,000 distinct CDR3 sequences, with 30% observed a single time. This receptor was identified in a girl under 18 with multiple sclerosis. The rearrangement uses TRBV7-9 and TRBJ1-2; D call uncertain. Sequencing input: blood. DNA for the CDR3: TGTGCCAGCAGGGCCGGCGGCCTGGGGAATTATGGCTACACCTTC. This translates into CASRAGGLGNYGYTF.